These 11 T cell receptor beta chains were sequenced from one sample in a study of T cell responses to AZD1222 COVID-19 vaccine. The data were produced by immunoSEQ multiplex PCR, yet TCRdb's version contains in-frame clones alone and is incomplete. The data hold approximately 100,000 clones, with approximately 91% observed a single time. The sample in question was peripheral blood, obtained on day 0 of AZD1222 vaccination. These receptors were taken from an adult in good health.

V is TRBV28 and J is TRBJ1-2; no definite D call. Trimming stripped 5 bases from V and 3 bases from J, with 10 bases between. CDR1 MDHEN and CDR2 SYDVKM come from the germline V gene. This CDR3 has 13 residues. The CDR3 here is CASSPIGYYGYTF. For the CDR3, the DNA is TGTGCCAGCAGTCCCATAGGGTACTATGGCTACACCTTC.

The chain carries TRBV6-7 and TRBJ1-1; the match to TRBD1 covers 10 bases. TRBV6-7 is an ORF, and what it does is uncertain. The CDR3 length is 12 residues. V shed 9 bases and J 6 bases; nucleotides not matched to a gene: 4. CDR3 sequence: CARDRGHSEAFF. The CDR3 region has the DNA TGTGCCAGAGACAGGGGGCATTCTGAAGCTTTCTTT.

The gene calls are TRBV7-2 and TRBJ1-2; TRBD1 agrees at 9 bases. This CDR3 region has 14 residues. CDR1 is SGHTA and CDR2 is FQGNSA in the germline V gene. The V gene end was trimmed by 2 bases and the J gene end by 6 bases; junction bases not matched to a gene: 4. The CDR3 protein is CASSLWGQGNGYTF. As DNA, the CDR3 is TGTGCCAGCAGCTTATGGGGACAGGGAAATGGCTACACCTTC.

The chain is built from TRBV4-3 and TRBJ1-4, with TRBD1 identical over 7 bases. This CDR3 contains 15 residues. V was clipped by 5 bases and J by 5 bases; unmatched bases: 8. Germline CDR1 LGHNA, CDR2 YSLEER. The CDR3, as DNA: TGCGCCAGCAGCGCCCGGGACAGACAAAATGAAAAACTGTTTTTT. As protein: CASSARDRQNEKLFF.

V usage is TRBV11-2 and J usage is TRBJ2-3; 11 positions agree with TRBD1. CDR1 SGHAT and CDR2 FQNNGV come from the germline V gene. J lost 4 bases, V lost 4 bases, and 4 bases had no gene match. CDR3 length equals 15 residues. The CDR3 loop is CASSSRDRGADTQYF. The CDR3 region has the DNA TGTGCCAGCAGCTCGAGGGACAGGGGGGCAGATACGCAGTATTTT.

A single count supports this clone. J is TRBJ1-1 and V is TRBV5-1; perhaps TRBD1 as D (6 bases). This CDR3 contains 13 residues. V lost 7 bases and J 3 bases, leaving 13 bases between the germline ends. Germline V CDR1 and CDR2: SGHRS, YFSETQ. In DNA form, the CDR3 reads TGCGCCAGCCGTAAGGGGGGATACACTGAAGCTTTCTTT. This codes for CASRKGGYTEAFF.

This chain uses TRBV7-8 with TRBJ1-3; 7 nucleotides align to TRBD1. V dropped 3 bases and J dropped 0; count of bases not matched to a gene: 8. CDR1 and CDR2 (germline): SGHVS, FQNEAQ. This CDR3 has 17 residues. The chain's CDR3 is CASSFQAGGFSGNTIYF. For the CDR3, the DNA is TGTGCCAGCAGCTTTCAAGCAGGGGGTTTCTCTGGAAACACCATATATTTT. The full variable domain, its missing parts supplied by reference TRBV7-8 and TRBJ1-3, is GAGVSQSPRYKVAKRGQDVALRCDPISGHVSLFWYQQALGQGPEFLTYFQNEAQLDKSGLPSDRFFAERPEGSVSTLKIQRTQQEDSAVYLCASSFQAGGFSGNTIYFGEGSWLTVV.

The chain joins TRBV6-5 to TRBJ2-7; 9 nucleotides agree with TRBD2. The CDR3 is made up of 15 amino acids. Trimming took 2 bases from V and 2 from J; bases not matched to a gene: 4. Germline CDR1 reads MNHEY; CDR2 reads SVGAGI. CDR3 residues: CASSYELAGPYEQYF. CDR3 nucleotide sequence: TGTGCCAGCAGTTACGAGCTAGCGGGGCCCTACGAGCAGTACTTC.

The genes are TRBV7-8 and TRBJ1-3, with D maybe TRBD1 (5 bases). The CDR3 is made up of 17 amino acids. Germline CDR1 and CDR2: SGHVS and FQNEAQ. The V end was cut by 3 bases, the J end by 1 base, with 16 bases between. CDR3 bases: TGTGCCAGCAGCTTTACCCCCGGGACTCTGTCTGGAAACACCATATATTTT. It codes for CASSFTPGTLSGNTIYF.

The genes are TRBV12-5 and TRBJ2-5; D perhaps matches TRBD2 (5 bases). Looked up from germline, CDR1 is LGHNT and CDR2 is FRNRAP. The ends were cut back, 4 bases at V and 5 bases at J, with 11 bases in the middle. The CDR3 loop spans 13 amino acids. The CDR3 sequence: CASGWRLEETQYF. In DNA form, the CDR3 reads TGTGCTAGTGGTTGGAGGCTTGAGGAGACCCAGTACTTC.

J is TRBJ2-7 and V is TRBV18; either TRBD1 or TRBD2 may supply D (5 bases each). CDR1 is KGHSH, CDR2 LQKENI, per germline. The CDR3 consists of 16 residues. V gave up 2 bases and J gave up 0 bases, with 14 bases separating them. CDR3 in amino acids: CASSPTVAGTSYEQYF. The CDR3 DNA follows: TGTGCCAGCTCACCAACTGTGGCAGGGACCTCCTACGAGCAGTACTTC.